These 10 T cell receptor beta chains were all obtained from the same sample, sequenced in a study of read filtering for tumor transcriptome and immune sequencing. The library was built from about 370 ng RNA with molecular barcoded adaptors for alpha/delta and beta/gamma chains. From the reads, TCRdb called clonotypes with MiXCR, one entry per CDR3 protein. This table has around 140,000 distinct CDR3 sequences, about 13% appearing once. Specimen: a population of CD138-negative cells sorted from bone marrow. The receptor set was obtained from a donor over 35 with multiple myeloma.

This clonotype occurred many times. The chain uses TRBV12-3 or TRBV12-4 and TRBJ2-7; 8 bases align to TRBD2. Germline trimming cut 8 bases from V and 1 base from J; bases unmatched to any gene: 4. The CDR3 length is 13 residues. CDR3: CASGIAGSYEQYF. As DNA, the CDR3 is TGTGCCAGCGGAATAGCGGGGTCCTACGAGCAGTACTTC.

Worth noting for this clonotype: This likely reflects a read error, since a far larger clone is one base away. The chain has TRBV5-5 and TRBJ2-4, with 9 bases that match TRBD1. This CDR3 spans 18 amino acids. CDR1 is SGHKS and CDR2 is YYEKEE in the germline V gene (reference sequence). Trimming took 2 bases from V and 0 from J; bases not matched to a gene: 9. The CDR3 DNA reads as TGTGCCAGCAGCTTAAACCGGGACAGGGATCAAGCCAAAAACATTCAGTACTTC. As protein: CASSLNRDRDQAKNIQYF.

This clonotype was seen repeatedly, ten times or more. The chain uses TRBV11-2 and TRBJ2-1; possible D gene TRBD2, 5 bases. With 4 bases removed from V and 0 bases from J, the gap between germline ends came to 13 bases. CDR3 size: 16 residues. Germline V gene lookup returns CDR1 SGHAT and CDR2 FQNNGV. The CDR3 is CASSSSWGVSYNEQFF. The CDR3 region has the DNA TGTGCCAGCAGCTCATCTTGGGGAGTCTCCTACAATGAGCAGTTCTTC. Drawing the rest from reference TRBV11-2 and TRBJ2-1, the complete variable domain is EAGVAQSPRYKIIEKRQSVAFWCNPISGHATLYWYQQILGQGPKLLIQFQNNGVVDDSQLPKDRFSAERLKGVDSTLKIQPAKLEDSAVYLCASSSSWGVSYNEQFFGPGTRLTVL.

This clonotype has a count of ten or more. The chain employs TRBV11-2 and TRBJ2-3; 8 nucleotides agree with TRBD2. V lost 5 bases to trimming and J lost 6 bases; unmatched junction nucleotides: 13. Germline V gene data show CDR1 as SGHAT and CDR2 as FQNNGV. The CDR3 is 16 amino acids. The CDR3 DNA reads TGTGCCAGCAGCCACGGTGGGCTAGCGGGTTGGGATACGCAGTATTTT. Protein: CASSHGGLAGWDTQYF.

This clonotype was recorded at least ten times. The rearrangement links TRBV10-3 to TRBJ2-5; 9 nucleotides match TRBD2. V was clipped by 2 bases and J by 0 bases; unmatched bases: 10. From germline, CDR1 is ENHRY and CDR2 SYGVKD. The CDR3 has 18 amino acids. The CDR3 spells CAISERLAGRGNQETQYF. The DNA for the CDR3 is TGTGCCATCAGTGAGAGGCTAGCGGGAAGGGGGAACCAAGAGACCCAGTACTTC.

This clonotype has at least ten counts. This chain connects TRBV11-2 to TRBJ1-5, with 7 bases fitting TRBD1. There are 14 residues in the CDR3. Trimming took 1 base from V and 5 from J; bases not matched to a gene: 2. The germline CDR1 and CDR2 sequences are SGHAT and FQNNGV. The CDR3 DNA follows: TGTGCCAGCAGCTTAGGCAGGGGGGATCAGCCCCAGCATTTT. Translating gives CASSLGRGDQPQHF.

This clonotype was found once. A read error is likely, as this CDR3 ends without the conserved phenylalanine or tryptophan. CDR3 residues: CASSQDGLAGNTQYS. The CDR3 DNA reads as TGCGCCAGCAGCCAGGATGGCCTAGCGGGAAATACGCAGTATTCT. J is TRBJ2-3 and V is TRBV4-1; 9 bases fit TRBD2. The CDR3 runs to 15 residues. After removal of 3 bases from V and 7 bases from J, the junction contained 8 bases not matched to a gene. From germline, CDR1 is MGHRA and CDR2 YSYEKL.

A word on this clonotype: A much more abundant neighbour one base away suggests this may be a read error. V gene TRBV6-5 combines with J gene TRBJ2-5, with D unclear. The germline V gene has CDR1 MNHEY and CDR2 SVGAGI. This CDR3 region has 11 residues. CDR3 sequence reads: CTSSWGETQYF. The CDR3 nucleotides are TGTACCAGCAGTTGGGGAGAGACCCAGTACTTC.

Note on this clonotype: The junction shows a germline mismatch at one end, possibly a read error. The chain recombines TRBV4-1 with TRBJ2-1; maybe TRBD2 (6 bases). Germline V gene data show CDR1 as MGHRA and CDR2 as YSYEKL. The CDR3 sequence is 15 residues long. The CDR3 protein is CASSQGRRGAGEQLF. The CDR3 DNA is TGCGCCAGCAGCCAAGGAAGACGGGGAGCGGGTGAGCAGCTCTTC.

The sample holds many counts of this clonotype. The V and J genes are TRBV27 and TRBJ2-1; 9 nucleotides line up with TRBD2. CDR1 and CDR2 (germline): MNHEY, SMNVEV (reference sequence). V lost 2 bases, J lost 6 bases, and 17 bases stayed unmatched. The CDR3 has 19 residues. CDR3 loop: CASSLIRGLGREGPNEQFF. DNA for the CDR3: TGTGCCAGCAGTTTAATTAGAGGTCTTGGGCGGGAGGGCCCCAATGAGCAGTTCTTC.